The 19 T cell receptor beta chains listed next were all sequenced from one sample in a study of blood T cell repertoires in COVID-19. Method: immunoSEQ multiplex PCR; TCRdb's copy keeps in-frame clones and lacks some. The sample comprises 210,000 or so clones, 65% to 90% of which are singletons, and 4.4% rests with the top ten. Input material: peripheral blood. Receptor source: a man between 45 and 60 years old with acute or convalescent COVID-19.

This sequence joins TRBV5-1 and TRBJ1-1; 8 bases are a match to TRBD1. Per germline, CDR1 SGHRS and CDR2 YFSETQ. This CDR3 spans 15 amino acids. V shed 5 bases, J shed 7 bases, and the junction held 13 bases outside the gene matches. CDR3: CASRPGFQGANEAFF. In DNA form, the CDR3 reads TGCGCCAGCAGGCCTGGCTTCCAGGGGGCGAATGAAGCTTTCTTT.

This sequence joins TRBV7-8 and TRBJ1-5, with 9 bases fitting TRBD1. J gave up 4 bases and V 5 bases, and 3 bases lay outside the gene matches. The CDR3 loop spans 14 amino acids. Per germline, CDR1 SGHVS and CDR2 FQNEAQ. DNA of the CDR3: TGTGCCAGCAGCCCGACAGGGGGGAATCAGCCCCAGCATTTT. Its translation: CASSPTGGNQPQHF.

This clone was detected once. The rearrangement joins TRBV5-4 to TRBJ2-5, with a weak D call TRBD1 (5 bases). The V end was cut by 0 bases, the J end by 2 bases, with 8 bases between. This CDR3 contains 14 residues. The germline gives CDR1 SGHNT, CDR2 YYREEE (reference sequence). CDR3 in DNA: TGTGCCAGCAGCTTGGCAGACAGACAAGAGACCCAGTACTTC. This sequence encodes CASSLADRQETQYF.

Points on this clone: One end of the junction does not line up with germline, which may come from a read error. V gene TRBV7-6 combines with J gene TRBJ1-3; D perhaps matches TRBD1 (6 bases). The CDR3 runs to 16 residues. Germline values: CDR1 SGHVS, CDR2 FNYEAQ. The CDR3 loop reads CASSPRLGQSENTIYF. DNA for the CDR3: TGTGCCAGCAGCCCGCGTCTAGGACAGTCTGAAAACACCATATATTTT.

V and J are TRBV27 and TRBJ2-7; D is possibly TRBD1 (6 bases). Looked up from germline, CDR1 is MNHEY and CDR2 is SMNVEV (reference sequence). The V gene lost 2 bases and the J gene lost 4 bases, with 9 bases spanning the gap. CDR3 length: 13 residues. The CDR3 loop reads CASSLGTLYEQYF. The CDR3 nucleotides are TGTGCCAGCAGTTTAGGGACATTATACGAGCAGTACTTC.

This clone has a handful of counts. The sample contains more than one DNA sequence encoding this CDR3. The rearrangement links TRBV5-1 to TRBJ2-1; 7 nucleotides match TRBD1. This CDR3 region has 15 residues. Germline V gives CDR1 SGHRS, CDR2 YFSETQ. J gave up 0 bases and V 2 bases, and 2 bases lay outside the gene matches. The CDR3 nucleotides read TGCGCCAGCAGCTTACAGGGGAGCTCCTACAATGAGCAGTTCTTC. Its protein is CASSLQGSSYNEQFF. Filled out from reference TRBV5-1 and TRBJ2-1, the complete variable domain reads KAGVTQTPRYLIKTRGQQVTLSCSPISGHRSVSWYQQTPGQGLQFLFEYFSETQRNKGNFPGRFSGRQFSNSRSEMNVSTLELGDSALYLCASSLQGSSYNEQFFGPGTRLTVL.

This clone was seen just once. V is TRBV3-1 (or the pseudogene TRBV3-2) and J is TRBJ2-2, with 7 bases matching TRBD1. After removal of 0 bases from V and 4 bases from J, the junction contained 5 bases not matched to a gene. Germline CDR1 reads LGHDT; CDR2 reads YNNKEL (reference sequence). The CDR3 is 16 amino acids. As DNA, the CDR3 is TGTGCCAGCAGCCAAGATCGGACAGGCGGCACCGGGGAGCTGTTTTTT. Protein: CASSQDRTGGTGELFF.

The V gene is TRBV19, the J gene TRBJ1-1; D gene uncertain. Germline CDR1 LNHDA, CDR2 SQIVND (reference sequence). The V gene lost 4 bases and the J gene lost 0 bases, with 9 bases spanning the gap. The CDR3 has 14 amino acids. CDR3 sequence (DNA): TGTGCCAGTAGTAGGGGAGGTGTGAACACTGAAGCTTTCTTT. It codes for CASSRGGVNTEAFF. Full variable domain (missing parts from reference TRBV19 and TRBJ1-1): DGGITQSPKYLFRKEGQNVTLSCEQNLNHDAMYWYRQDPGQGLRLIYYSQIVNDFQKGDIAEGYSVSREKKESFPLTVTSAQKNPTAFYLCASSRGGVNTEAFFGQGTRLTVV.

The chain carries TRBV14 and TRBJ2-2, with 10 positions matching TRBD1. V shed 3 bases, J shed 5 bases, and the junction held 21 bases outside the gene matches. Germline-derived CDR1 and CDR2 are SGHDN and FVKESK. The CDR3 sequence is 21 residues long. CDR3 sequence: CASSHPKGGQGRAVVTGELFF. The CDR3 nucleotides are TGTGCCAGCAGCCACCCTAAAGGGGGACAGGGGCGCGCGGTTGTAACCGGGGAGCTGTTTTTT.

The chain recombines TRBV19 with TRBJ1-1, with D uncertain. This CDR3 is built from 15 residues. The V end lost 7 bases, the J end lost 0 bases, and 15 bases lay between the germline ends. From germline, CDR1 is LNHDA and CDR2 SQIVND (reference sequence). The CDR3 protein is CASTSSGLMNTEAFF. DNA of the CDR3: TGTGCCAGTACCTCCTCAGGATTAATGAACACTGAAGCTTTCTTT.

This chain uses TRBV2 with TRBJ1-5; D may be TRBD1 (6 bases). This CDR3 spans 14 amino acids. The V end was cut by 8 bases, the J end by 0 bases, with 11 bases between. Germline CDR1 reads SNHLY; CDR2 reads FYNNEI. CDR3 loop: CASQDRYSNQPQHF. The DNA of the CDR3 is TGTGCCAGCCAAGACAGGTATAGCAATCAGCCCCAGCATTTT.

This clone has just one count. The chain links TRBV5-6 to TRBJ2-5; a possible D gene is TRBD1 (6 bases). The CDR3 covers 18 residues. Trimming left V 0 bases short and J 0 bases short, with 18 bases between. CDR1 SGHDT and CDR2 YYEEEE come from the germline V gene. The CDR3 protein is CASSLGVTGFPHQETQYF. In nucleotides, the CDR3 is TGTGCCAGCAGCTTGGGGGTTACAGGGTTCCCCCACCAAGAGACCCAGTACTTC. The variable domain in full, with the rest retrieved from reference TRBV5-6 and TRBJ2-5, is DAGVTQSPTHLIKTRGQQVTLRCSPKSGHDTVSWYQQALGQGPQFIFQYYEEEERQRGNFPDRFSGHQFPNYSSELNVNALLLGDSALYLCASSLGVTGFPHQETQYFGPGTRLLVL.

This rearrangement joins TRBV5-5 to TRBJ2-7, with 8 bases identical to TRBD1. After removal of 5 bases from V and 0 bases from J, the junction contained 10 bases not matched to a gene. The germline V gene encodes CDR1 SGHKS and CDR2 YYEKEE (reference sequence). CDR3 length: 16 amino acids. The DNA of the CDR3 is TGTGCCAGCAGGCCCCGACAGGGGACATCCTCCTACGAGCAGTACTTC. Translation gives CASRPRQGTSSYEQYF.

This chain connects TRBV10-2 to TRBJ2-2; D is perhaps TRBD1 (6 bases). V was trimmed by 4 bases and J by 7 bases, leaving 16 bases between them. The CDR3 is 15 residues long. CDR1 and CDR2 (germline): WSHSY, SAAADI. Here the CDR3 DNA reads TGCGCCAGCAGTGTCGCGCAGGGGCAGGGCGGGGAGCTGTTTTTT. It yields the protein CASSVAQGQGGELFF.

This chain joins TRBV18 and TRBJ2-5; D possibly corresponds to TRBD1 (5 bases). Between the trimmed V and J ends, which lost 3 bases and 3 bases, there was a span of 11 bases. CDR1 and CDR2 from the germline V gene are KGHSH and LQKENI. This CDR3 spans 14 amino acids. The CDR3 spells CASSPPPREETQYF. In nucleotides, the CDR3 is TGTGCCAGCTCACCTCCTCCCAGGGAAGAGACCCAGTACTTC.

V gene TRBV10-1 combines with J gene TRBJ2-1; 7 nucleotides agree with TRBD2. Germline assignment: CDR1 WNHNN and CDR2 SYGVQD (reference sequence). This CDR3 comprises 16 residues. V lost 0 bases to trimming and J lost 8 bases; unmatched junction nucleotides: 10. CDR3 in DNA: TGCGCCAGCAGTGAGTCCGGGAGGAGGGGTAAGGATGAGCAGTTCTTC. Translation: CASSESGRRGKDEQFF.

V and J are TRBV5-1 and TRBJ2-5; 10 bases fit TRBD2. After removal of 1 base from V and 0 bases from J, the junction contained 3 bases not matched to a gene. CDR3 size: 16 residues. CDR1 is SGHRS, CDR2 YFSETQ, per germline. As DNA, the CDR3 is TGCGCCAGCAGCTTGACAACTAGCGGGGACCAAGAGACCCAGTACTTC. This gives the protein CASSLTTSGDQETQYF. Full variable domain (missing parts from reference TRBV5-1 and TRBJ2-5): KAGVTQTPRYLIKTRGQQVTLSCSPISGHRSVSWYQQTPGQGLQFLFEYFSETQRNKGNFPGRFSGRQFSNSRSEMNVSTLELGDSALYLCASSLTTSGDQETQYFGPGTRLLVL.

The chain has TRBV7-9 and TRBJ1-1, with 8 bases identical to TRBD1. Germline CDR1 reads SEHNR; CDR2 reads FQNEAQ (reference sequence). Trimming removed 7 bases from V and 4 bases from J; junction bases left unmatched: 14. The CDR3 has 16 amino acids. CDR3: CASTPRQGAWGTEAFF. The CDR3 DNA is TGTGCCAGCACTCCCCGGCAGGGGGCATGGGGCACTGAAGCTTTCTTT.

This clone was counted between two and nine times. This chain uses TRBV28 with TRBJ1-5; possible D gene TRBD1, 6 bases. The CDR3 consists of 16 residues. Germline V gene lookup returns CDR1 MDHEN and CDR2 SYDVKM. Trimming pared 6 bases from V and 4 bases from J, leaving 19 bases between. This CDR3 is CASRLRGRGGNQPQHF. CDR3 nucleotide sequence: TGTGCCAGCAGGCTCAGGGGCCGGGGAGGGAATCAGCCCCAGCATTTT.